This entry describes one T cell receptor beta chain. Combining iRepertoire HTBI primers with Arm-PCR of CDR3 regions, the authors built TCR beta libraries. TCRdb ran MiXCR on the multiplex PCR reads and lists one entry per CDR3 protein. The sample holds about 360,000 distinct CDR3 sequences, 16% seen once. Time point described: newly diagnosed GD, antithyroid drugs for less than 3 months. After RNA was extracted from PBMCs, the TCR library was made from it. The record originates from a study of regulatory T cells in long-lasting Graves disease. The same sample was also studied in work on T cells in Graves' hyperthyroidism and ophthalmopathy. From that paper: Most thyroid clonotypes that were expanded above 0.001 also turned up in blood. Ophthalmopathy was told apart from stable hyperthyroidism by a 13 V-J model.

This sequence was found in a woman aged 18-29 years with Graves disease. The specimen was peripheral blood mononuclear cells (PBMCs), collected at new diagnosis, from a patient treated with antithyroid drugs.

This CDR3 reads CASSSQGRGLVGDEQFF. The CDR3 coding sequence is TGCGCCAGCAGCAGCCAAGGGCGGGGACTAGTCGGCGATGAGCAGTTCTTC. V is TRBV5-1 and J is TRBJ2-1; 8 nucleotides match TRBD2. The V gene end was trimmed by 4 bases and the J gene end by 8 bases; junction bases not matched to a gene: 17. The CDR3 covers 17 residues. Germline values: CDR1 SGHRS, CDR2 YFSETQ.